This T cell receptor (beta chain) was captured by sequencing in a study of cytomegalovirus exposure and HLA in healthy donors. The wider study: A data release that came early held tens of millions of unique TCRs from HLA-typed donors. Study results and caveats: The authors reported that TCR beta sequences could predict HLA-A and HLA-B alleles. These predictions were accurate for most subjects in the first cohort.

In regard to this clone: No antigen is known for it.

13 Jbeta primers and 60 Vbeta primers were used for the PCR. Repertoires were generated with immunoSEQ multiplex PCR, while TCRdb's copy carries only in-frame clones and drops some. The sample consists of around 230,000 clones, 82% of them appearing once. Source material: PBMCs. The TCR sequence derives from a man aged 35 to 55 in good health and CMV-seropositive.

The CDR3: CASSPNEHSGNTIYF. The DNA for the CDR3 is TGTGCCAGCTCACCAAATGAGCACTCTGGAAACACCATATATTTT. V and J are TRBV18 and TRBJ1-3; D gene unclear. Between the trimmed V and J ends, which lost 2 bases and 0 bases, there was a span of 8 bases. This CDR3 has 15 residues. Germline values: CDR1 KGHSH, CDR2 LQKENI.